This T cell receptor (beta chain) was obtained from a study of shared T cell receptors in the human thymus. Germline V gene lookup returns CDR1 MGHRA and CDR2 YSYEKL. The CDR3 extends over 16 amino acids. V lost 0 bases and J lost 1, with 9 bases in between. This table comes from immunoSEQ multiplex PCR, and its TCRdb copy is limited to in-frame clones, with some not included. The sample lists just under 550,000 clones, more than 75% occurring once. This sample also belongs to another study, concerning human thymus T cells. That report notes: Among the donors, all were healthy Finnish infants having corrective surgery for congenital heart defects. During corrective heart surgery, resections were taken, and the thymus tissue came from them. In thymic and blood repertoires alike, V and J usage looked biased. Related research found strongly overlapping thymic repertoires in unrelated individuals.

Sequenced material: thymocytes. The chain uses TRBV4-1 and TRBJ2-2, with D uncertain. The source is a boy under three years old with a congenital heart defect. CDR3: CASSQDSTENTGELFF. CDR3 nucleotides: TGCGCCAGCAGCCAAGATTCGACTGAGAACACCGGGGAGCTGTTTTTT.